What follows are 4 T cell receptor beta chains derived from one specimen sequenced in a study of blood T cell repertoires in COVID-19. Assay used: immunoSEQ multiplex PCR; TCRdb lists only in-frame clones, some missing. The data hold some 100,000 clones, with around three quarters observed a single time. Specimen: peripheral blood. Every receptor here comes from a human donor in a cohort sampled during active or convalescent COVID-19.

This clone has a single count. The chain carries TRBV12-3 or TRBV12-4 and TRBJ2-7, with a possible D match to TRBD1 (6 bases). The CDR3 sequence is 13 residues long. Trimming removed 4 bases from V and 6 bases from J, with 13 bases in between. The CDR3 here is CASSYYRDIEQYF. In nucleotides, the CDR3 is TGTGCCAGCAGTTATTACAGGGATATCGAGCAGTACTTC.

This chain links TRBV4-2 with TRBJ2-4; 7 nucleotides align to TRBD2. Per germline, CDR1 LGHNA and CDR2 YNFKEQ. V gave up 3 bases and J gave up 0 bases; unmatched junction bases: 17. The CDR3 spans 20 residues. This CDR3 reads CASSQDPGLPGILAKNIQYF. The DNA for the CDR3 is TGTGCCAGCAGCCAGGACCCGGGACTACCGGGGATCCTAGCCAAAAACATTCAGTACTTC.

The genes are TRBV27 and TRBJ2-1; 9 nucleotides agree with TRBD1. Germline lookup yields CDR1 MNHEY and CDR2 SMNVEV (reference sequence). The V segment lost 4 bases and the J segment 8 bases; nucleotides outside the gene matches: 3. The CDR3 consists of 13 residues. The CDR3 region is CASSWGQGYEQFF. The CDR3 DNA follows: TGTGCCAGCAGTTGGGGACAGGGTTATGAGCAGTTCTTC.

This chain joins TRBV2 and TRBJ1-6; 8 bases are shared with TRBD1. Per germline, CDR1 SNHLY and CDR2 FYNNEI. The length of the CDR3 is 14 residues. V lost 6 bases and J lost 6; bases outside the gene matches: 4. CDR3 sequence: CASSPDRVNSPLHF. As DNA, the CDR3 is TGTGCCAGCAGCCCGGACAGGGTTAATTCACCCCTCCACTTT.